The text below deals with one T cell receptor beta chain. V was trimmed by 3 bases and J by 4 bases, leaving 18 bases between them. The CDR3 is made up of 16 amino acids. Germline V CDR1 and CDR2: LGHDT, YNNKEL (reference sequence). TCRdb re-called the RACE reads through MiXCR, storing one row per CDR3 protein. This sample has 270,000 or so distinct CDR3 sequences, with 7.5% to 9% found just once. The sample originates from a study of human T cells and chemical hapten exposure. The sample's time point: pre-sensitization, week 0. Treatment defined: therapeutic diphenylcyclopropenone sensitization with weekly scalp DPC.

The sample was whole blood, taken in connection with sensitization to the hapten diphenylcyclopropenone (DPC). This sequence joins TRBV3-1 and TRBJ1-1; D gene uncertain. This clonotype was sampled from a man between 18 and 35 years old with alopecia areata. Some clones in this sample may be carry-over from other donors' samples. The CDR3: CASSQRRAQVSTEAFF. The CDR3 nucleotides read TGTGCCAGCAGCCAGAGAAGGGCCCAGGTTAGCACTGAAGCTTTCTTT.